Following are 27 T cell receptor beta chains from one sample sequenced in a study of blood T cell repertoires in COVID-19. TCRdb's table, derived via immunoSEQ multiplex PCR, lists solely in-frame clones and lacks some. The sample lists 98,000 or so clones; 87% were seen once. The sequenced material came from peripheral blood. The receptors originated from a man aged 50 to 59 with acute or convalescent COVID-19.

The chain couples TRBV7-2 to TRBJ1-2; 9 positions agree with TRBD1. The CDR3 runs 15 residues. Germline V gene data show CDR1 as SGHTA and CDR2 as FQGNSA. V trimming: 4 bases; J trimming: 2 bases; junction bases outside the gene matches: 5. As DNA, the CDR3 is TGTGCCAGCAGCTCCCGGACAGGGGAGAACTATGGCTACACCTTC. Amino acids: CASSSRTGENYGYTF. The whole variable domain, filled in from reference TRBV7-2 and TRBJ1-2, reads GAGVSQSPSNKVTEKGKDVELRCDPISGHTALYWYRQSLGQGLEFLIYFQGNSAPDKSGLPSDRFSAERTGGSVSTLTIQRTQQEDSAVYLCASSSRTGENYGYTFGSGTRLTVV.

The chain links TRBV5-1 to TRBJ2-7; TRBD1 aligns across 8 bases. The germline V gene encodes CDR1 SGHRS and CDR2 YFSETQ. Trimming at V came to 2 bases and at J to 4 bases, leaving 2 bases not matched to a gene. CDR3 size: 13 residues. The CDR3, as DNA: TGCGCCAGCAGCTTTCAGGGGGCTTACGAGCAGTACTTC. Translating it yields CASSFQGAYEQYF.

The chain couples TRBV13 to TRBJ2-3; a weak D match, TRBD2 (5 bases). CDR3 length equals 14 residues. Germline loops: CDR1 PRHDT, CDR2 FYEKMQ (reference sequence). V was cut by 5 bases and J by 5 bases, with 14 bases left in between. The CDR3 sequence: CASSLLRGGDTQYF. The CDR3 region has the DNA TGTGCCAGCAGCCTCCTCCGGGGTGGAGATACGCAGTATTTT.

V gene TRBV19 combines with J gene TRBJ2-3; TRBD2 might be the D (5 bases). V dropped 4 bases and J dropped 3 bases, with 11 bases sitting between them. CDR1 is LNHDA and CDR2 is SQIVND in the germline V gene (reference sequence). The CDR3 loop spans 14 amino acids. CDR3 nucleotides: TGTGCCAGTAGTACTCTACTAGGGACAGATACGCAGTATTTT. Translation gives CASSTLLGTDTQYF.

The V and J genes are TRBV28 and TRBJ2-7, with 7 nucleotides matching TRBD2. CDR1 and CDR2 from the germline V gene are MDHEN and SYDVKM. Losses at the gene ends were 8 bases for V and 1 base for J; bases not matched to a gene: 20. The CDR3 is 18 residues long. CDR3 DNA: TGTGCCAGCGAGCGGGAAGGTATCCAGTCCCAGCCGTCCTACGAGCAGTACTTC. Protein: CASEREGIQSQPSYEQYF.

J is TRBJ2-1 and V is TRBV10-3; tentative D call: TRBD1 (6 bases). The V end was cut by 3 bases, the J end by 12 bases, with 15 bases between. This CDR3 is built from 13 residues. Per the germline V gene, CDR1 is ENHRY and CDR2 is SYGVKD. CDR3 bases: TGTGCCATCAGTGACAACCAGGGGCCGTTGCAGTTCTTC. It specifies CAISDNQGPLQFF.

The CDR3 here is CASSLGVLNSGNTIYF. CDR3 in DNA: TGCGCCAGCAGCTTGGGAGTCCTGAACTCTGGAAACACCATATATTTT. The chain links TRBV5-1 to TRBJ1-3; D gene uncertain. Germline assignment: CDR1 SGHRS and CDR2 YFSETQ. V dropped 0 bases and J dropped 0 bases, with 10 bases sitting between them. The CDR3 has 16 amino acids. The entire variable domain, with the rest obtained from reference TRBV5-1 and TRBJ1-3, is as follows: KAGVTQTPRYLIKTRGQQVTLSCSPISGHRSVSWYQQTPGQGLQFLFEYFSETQRNKGNFPGRFSGRQFSNSRSEMNVSTLELGDSALYLCASSLGVLNSGNTIYFGEGSWLTVV.

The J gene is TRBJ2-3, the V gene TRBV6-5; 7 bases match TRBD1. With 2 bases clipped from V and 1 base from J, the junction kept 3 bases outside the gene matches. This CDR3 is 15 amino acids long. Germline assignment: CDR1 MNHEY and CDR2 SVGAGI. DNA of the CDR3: TGTGCCAGCAGTTACCGGGACAGCGGCACAGATACGCAGTATTTT. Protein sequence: CASSYRDSGTDTQYF.

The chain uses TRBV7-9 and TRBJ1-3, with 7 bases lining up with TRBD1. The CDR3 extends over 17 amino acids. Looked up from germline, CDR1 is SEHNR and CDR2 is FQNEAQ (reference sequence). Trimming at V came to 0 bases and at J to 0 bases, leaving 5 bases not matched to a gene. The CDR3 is CASSLANRDSSGNTIYF. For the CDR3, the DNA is TGTGCCAGCAGCTTAGCAAACAGGGACAGCTCTGGAAACACCATATATTTT.

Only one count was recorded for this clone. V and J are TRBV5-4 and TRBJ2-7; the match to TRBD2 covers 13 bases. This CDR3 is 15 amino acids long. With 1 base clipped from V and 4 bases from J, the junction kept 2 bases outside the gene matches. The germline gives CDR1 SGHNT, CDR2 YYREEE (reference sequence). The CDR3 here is CASSLRTSGSYEQYF. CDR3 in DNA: TGTGCCAGCAGCTTGAGGACTAGCGGGAGTTACGAGCAGTACTTC.

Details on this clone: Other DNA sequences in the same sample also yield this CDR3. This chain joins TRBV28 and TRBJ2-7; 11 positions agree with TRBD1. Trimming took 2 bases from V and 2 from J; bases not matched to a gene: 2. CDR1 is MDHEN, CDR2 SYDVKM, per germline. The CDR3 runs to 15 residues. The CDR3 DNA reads TGTGCCAGCAGTTTACTGGGACAGGGGGCCTACGAGCAGTACTTC. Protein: CASSLLGQGAYEQYF.

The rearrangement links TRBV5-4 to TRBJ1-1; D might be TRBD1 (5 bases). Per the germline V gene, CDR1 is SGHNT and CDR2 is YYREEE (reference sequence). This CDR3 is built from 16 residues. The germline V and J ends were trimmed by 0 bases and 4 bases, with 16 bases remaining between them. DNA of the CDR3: TGTGCCAGCAGCTTGGATCCCCCAGGGAGGGGCACTGAAGCTTTCTTT. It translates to CASSLDPPGRGTEAFF.

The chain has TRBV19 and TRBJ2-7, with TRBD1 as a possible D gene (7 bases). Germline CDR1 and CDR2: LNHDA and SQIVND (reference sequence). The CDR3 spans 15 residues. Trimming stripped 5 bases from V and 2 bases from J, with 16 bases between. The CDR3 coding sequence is TGTGCCAGTAGTGCCCAGGGGGGCAGGGCCTACGAGCAGTACTTC. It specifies CASSAQGGRAYEQYF.

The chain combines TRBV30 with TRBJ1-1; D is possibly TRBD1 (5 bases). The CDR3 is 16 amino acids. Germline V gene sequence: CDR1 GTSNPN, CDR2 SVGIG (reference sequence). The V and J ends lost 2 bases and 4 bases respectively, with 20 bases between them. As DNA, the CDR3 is TGTGCCTGGAGTCCTCACGTGGGCAGGGTAGGCACTGAAGCTTTCTTT. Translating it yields CAWSPHVGRVGTEAFF.

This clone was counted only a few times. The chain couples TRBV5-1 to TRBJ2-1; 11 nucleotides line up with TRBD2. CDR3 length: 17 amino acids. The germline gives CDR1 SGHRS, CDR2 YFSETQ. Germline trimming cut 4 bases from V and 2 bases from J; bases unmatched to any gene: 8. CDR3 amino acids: CASSLLTSGVTYNEQFF. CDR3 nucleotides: TGCGCCAGCAGCCTCCTGACTAGCGGGGTAACCTACAATGAGCAGTTCTTC.

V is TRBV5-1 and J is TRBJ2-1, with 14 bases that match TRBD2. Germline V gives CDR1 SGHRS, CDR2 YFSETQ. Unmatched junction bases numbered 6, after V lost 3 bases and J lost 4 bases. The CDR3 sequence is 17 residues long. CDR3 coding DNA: TGCGCCAGCAGCTGGGGACTAGCGGGAGTTACTTACAATGAGCAGTTCTTC. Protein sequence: CASSWGLAGVTYNEQFF.

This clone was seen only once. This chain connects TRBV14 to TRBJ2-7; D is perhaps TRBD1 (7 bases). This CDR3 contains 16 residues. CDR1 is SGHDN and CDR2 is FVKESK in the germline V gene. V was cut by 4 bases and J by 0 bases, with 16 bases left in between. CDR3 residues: CASSPQGGPSSYEQYF. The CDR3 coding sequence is TGTGCCAGCAGCCCCCAGGGGGGACCCAGCTCCTACGAGCAGTACTTC.

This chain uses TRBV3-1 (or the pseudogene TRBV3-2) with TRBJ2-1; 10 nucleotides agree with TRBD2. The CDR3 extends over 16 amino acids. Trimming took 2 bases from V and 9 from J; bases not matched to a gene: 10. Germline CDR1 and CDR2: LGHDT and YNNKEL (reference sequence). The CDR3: CASSQPGTSVRVEQFF. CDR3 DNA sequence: TGTGCCAGCAGCCAACCCGGGACTAGCGTGAGAGTTGAGCAGTTCTTC.

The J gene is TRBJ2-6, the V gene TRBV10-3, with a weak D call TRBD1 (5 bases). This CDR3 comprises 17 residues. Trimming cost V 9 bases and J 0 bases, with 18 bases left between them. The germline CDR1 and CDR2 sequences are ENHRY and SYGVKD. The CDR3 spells CAIRLGQGSSGANVLTF. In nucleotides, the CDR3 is TGTGCCATAAGGTTGGGGCAGGGCAGCTCTGGGGCCAACGTCCTGACTTTC.

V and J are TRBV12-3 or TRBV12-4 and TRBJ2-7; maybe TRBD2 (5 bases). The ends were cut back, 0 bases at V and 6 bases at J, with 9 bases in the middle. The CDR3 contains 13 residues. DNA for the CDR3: TGTGCCAGCAGTTTAGCAGGGAGAGGCGAGCAGTACTTC. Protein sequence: CASSLAGRGEQYF.

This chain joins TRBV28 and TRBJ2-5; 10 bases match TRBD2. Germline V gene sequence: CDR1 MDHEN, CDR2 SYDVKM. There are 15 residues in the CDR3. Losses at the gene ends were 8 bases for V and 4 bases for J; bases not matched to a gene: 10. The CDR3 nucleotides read TGTGCCAGCTCGTCCCGCAGACTAGCGGGAGAGACCCAGTACTTC. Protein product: CASSSRRLAGETQYF.

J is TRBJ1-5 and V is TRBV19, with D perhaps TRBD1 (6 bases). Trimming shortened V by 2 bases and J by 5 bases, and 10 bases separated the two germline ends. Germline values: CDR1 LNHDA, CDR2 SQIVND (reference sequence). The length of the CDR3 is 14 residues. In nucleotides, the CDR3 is TGTGCCAGTAGTATACGGGACACCGATCAGCCCCAGCATTTT. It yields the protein CASSIRDTDQPQHF.

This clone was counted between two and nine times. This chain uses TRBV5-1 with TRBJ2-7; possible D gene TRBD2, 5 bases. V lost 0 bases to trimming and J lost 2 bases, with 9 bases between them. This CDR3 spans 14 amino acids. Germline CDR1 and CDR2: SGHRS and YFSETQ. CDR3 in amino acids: CASSLDSGPYEQYF. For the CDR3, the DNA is TGCGCCAGCAGCTTGGACAGCGGACCCTACGAGCAGTACTTC.

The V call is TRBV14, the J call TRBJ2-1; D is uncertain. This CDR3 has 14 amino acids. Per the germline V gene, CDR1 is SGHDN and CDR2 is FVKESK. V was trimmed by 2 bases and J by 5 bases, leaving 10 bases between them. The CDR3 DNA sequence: TGTGCCAGCAGCCAATTCCCCGAGAACAATGAGCAGTTCTTC. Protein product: CASSQFPENNEQFF.

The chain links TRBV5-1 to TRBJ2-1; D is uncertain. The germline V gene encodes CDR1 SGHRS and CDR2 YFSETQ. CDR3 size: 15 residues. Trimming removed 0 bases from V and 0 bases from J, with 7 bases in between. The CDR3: CASSLDGFSYNEQFF. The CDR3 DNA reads TGCGCCAGCAGCTTGGACGGGTTCTCCTACAATGAGCAGTTCTTC.

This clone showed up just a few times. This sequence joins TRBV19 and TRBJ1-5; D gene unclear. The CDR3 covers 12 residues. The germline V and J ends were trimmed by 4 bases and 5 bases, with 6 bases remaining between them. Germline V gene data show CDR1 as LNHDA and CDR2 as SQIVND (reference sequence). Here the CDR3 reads CASSKLDQPQHF. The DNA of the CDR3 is TGTGCCAGTAGTAAACTGGATCAGCCCCAGCATTTT.

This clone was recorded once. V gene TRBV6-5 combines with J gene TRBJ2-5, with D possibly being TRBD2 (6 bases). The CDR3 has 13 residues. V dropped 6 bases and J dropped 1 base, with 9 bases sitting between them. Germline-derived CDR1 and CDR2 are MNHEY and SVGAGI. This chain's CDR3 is CASSHGGQETQYF. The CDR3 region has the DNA TGTGCCAGCAGCCACGGGGGCCAAGAGACCCAGTACTTC.